These T cell receptor beta chains were read from a single sample in a study of blood T cell repertoires in COVID-19. The data were produced by immunoSEQ multiplex PCR, yet TCRdb's version contains in-frame clones alone and is incomplete. The sample includes some 290,000 clones, roughly 90% seen only once; the top ten take 2.9%. Material for sequencing was peripheral blood. The receptor source for this set is a woman under 40 with COVID-19, enrolled during active disease. The CDR3 runs from the conserved cysteine through the conserved F or W. The order of the fields is clone size, D gene, CDR3 length, J gene, V gene, CDR3 DNA, CDR3 protein. A D gene is named only where the DNA matches it firmly. Size values are once, few and many counts, or a class for expanded clones, and some rows have none.

- | TRBD2 | 16 | TRBJ2-3 | TRBV3-1/TRBV3-2 | TGTGCCAGCAGCCGTGCGACTAGCGGGGCGGGAGATACGCAGTATTTT | CASSRATSGAGDTQYF
- | TRBD1 | 13 | TRBJ1-2 | TRBV27 | TGTGCCAGCAGTCTTACAGGGGACTATGGCTACACCTTC | CASSLTGDYGYTF
- | - | 13 | TRBJ1-1 | TRBV4-1 | TGCGCCAGCAGCCAAGATCTCGTGACTGAAGCTTTCTTT | CASSQDLVTEAFF
- | - | 15 | TRBJ1-1 | TRBV18 | TGTGCCAGCTCACGCGAGACAGGTCTGAACACTGAAGCTTTCTTT | CASSRETGLNTEAFF
- | TRBD1 | 16 | TRBJ1-2 | TRBV10-3 | TGTGCCATCAGTGAGTCCCCCGGGACAGGGTCGTATGGCTACACCTTC | CAISESPGTGSYGYTF
- | - | 14 | TRBJ1-5 | TRBV6-2/TRBV6-3 | TGTGCCAGCAGTTACTCGGGCCCCCATCTGCCCCAGCATTTT | CASSYSGPHLPQHF
- | TRBD1 | 13 | TRBJ1-1 | TRBV15 | TGTGCCACCAGCTGGACAGGGGGGACTGAAGCTTTCTTT | CATSWTGGTEAFF
- | TRBD1 | 15 | TRBJ2-1 | TRBV7-9 | TGTGCCAGCAGCCGCCCACAGGGGATTCTGAATGAGCAGTTCTTC | CASSRPQGILNEQFF
- | - | 15 | TRBJ2-1 | TRBV2 | TGTGCCAGCAGTGATGGAGGCGGCTCCTACAATGAGCAGTTCTTC | CASSDGGGSYNEQFF
- | TRBD1 | 13 | TRBJ2-5 | TRBV5-6 | TGTGCCAGCAGCCACAGGGGCGGAGAGACCCAGTACTTC | CASSHRGGETQYF
- | TRBD1 | 16 | TRBJ1-1 | TRBV5-5 | TGTGCCAGCAACCTTAATCCGGGACAGATGAACACTGAAGCTTTCTTT | CASNLNPGQMNTEAFF
- | - | 13 | TRBJ1-1 | TRBV7-9 | TGTGCCAGCAGCTCTTTCCAGGACACTGAAGCTTTCTTT | CASSSFQDTEAFF
once | - | 17 | TRBJ1-4 | TRBV4-1 | TGCGCCAGCAGCCAGATCCCCCTGGGGGGACTAGGTGAAAAACTGTTTTTT | CASSQIPLGGLGEKLFF
- | TRBD1 | 13 | TRBJ1-1 | TRBV29-1 | TGCAGCGCGTCCTACAGGGGGAGGACTGAAGCTTTCTTT | CSASYRGRTEAFF
- | TRBD2 | 14 | TRBJ2-3 | TRBV7-9 | TGTGCCAGCGGAACTAGCGGGGCCACAGATACGCAGTATTTT | CASGTSGATDTQYF
once | - | 14 | TRBJ2-2 | TRBV7-2 | TGTGCCAGCAGCTTTTCTAGCGACACCGGGGAGCTGTTTTTT | CASSFSSDTGELFF
once | - | 16 | TRBJ1-5 | TRBV10-3 | TGTGCCATCAGTGCCTCGGACATTTATAGCAATCAGCCCCAGCATTTT | CAISASDIYSNQPQHF
- | - | 13 | TRBJ1-5 | TRBV19 | TGTGCCTGCTCGGGGTCGGGCAATCAGCCCCAGCATTTT | CACSGSGNQPQHF
- | - | 12 | TRBJ2-7 | TRBV27 | TGTGCCAGCAGTTTTCGGGGTTACGAGCAGTACTTC | CASSFRGYEQYF
once | - | 13 | TRBJ1-1 | TRBV25-1 | TGTGCCAGCCATTCAGGAGGGAACACTGAAGCTTTCTTT | CASHSGGNTEAFF
- | TRBD1 | 17 | TRBJ2-6 | TRBV5-6 | TGTGCCAGCAGCTGGGACAGAAGGTTCTCTGGGGCCAACGTCCTGACTTTC | CASSWDRRFSGANVLTF
- | - | 13 | TRBJ1-5 | TRBV12-3/TRBV12-4 | TGTGCCAGCAGTATGAGAGGCAATCAGCCCCAGCATTTT | CASSMRGNQPQHF
once | - | 17 | TRBJ1-5 | TRBV19 | TGTGCCAGTAGTATTGTAGGGGGATTAGGGAACAATCAGCCCCAGCATTTT | CASSIVGGLGNNQPQHF
- | - | 13 | TRBJ2-7 | TRBV28 | TGTGCCAGCAATCACAGGGCGATCTACGAGCAGTACTTC | CASNHRAIYEQYF
- | TRBD1 | 15 | TRBJ1-2 | TRBV5-3 | TGTGCCAGAAGCTTGCCCTCAGGGGGTAACTATGGCTACACCTTC | CARSLPSGGNYGYTF
- | - | 13 | TRBJ2-3 | TRBV27 | TGTGCCAGCAGGAGGACTACCACAGATACGCAGTATTTT | CASRRTTTDTQYF
- | - | 16 | TRBJ2-3 | TRBV19 | TGTGCCAGTAGTAGGGGGACTGGCGGATACACAGATACGCAGTATTTT | CASSRGTGGYTDTQYF
- | - | 13 | TRBJ2-7 | TRBV12-3/TRBV12-4 | TGTGCCAGCAGTTTAACTAGCTCCTACGAGCAGTACTTC | CASSLTSSYEQYF
- | - | 15 | TRBJ2-2 | TRBV5-1 | TGCGCCAGCAGCTTGAATCGTATGAACACCGGGGAGCTGTTTTTT | CASSLNRMNTGELFF
- | - | 13 | TRBJ1-5 | TRBV12-3/TRBV12-4 | TGTGCCAGCAGGATACAAAGCAATCAGCCCCAGCATTTT | CASRIQSNQPQHF
once | TRBD2 | 13 | TRBJ2-7 | TRBV27 | TGTGCCAGCAGCGCGGCGGGGGGATACGAGCAGTACTTC | CASSAAGGYEQYF
- | TRBD1 | 15 | TRBJ2-5 | TRBV14 | TGTGCCAGCAGCCAAGAAAGGGGGCGGTGGGAGACCCAGTACTTC | CASSQERGRWETQYF
- | TRBD1 | 13 | TRBJ1-6 | TRBV6-1 | TGTGCCAGCAGAGACAGGGTTGGGTCACCCCTCCACTTT | CASRDRVGSPLHF
- | TRBD2 | 13 | TRBJ2-1 | TRBV2 | TGTGCCAGCAGTGAGGCGGGAGCCAATGAGCAGTTCTTC | CASSEAGANEQFF
few | - | 15 | TRBJ1-2 | TRBV19 | TGTGCCAGTAGTATTTACAGGACCACTAACTATGGCTACACCTTC | CASSIYRTTNYGYTF
once | - | 13 | TRBJ2-3 | TRBV7-6 | TGTGCCAGCAGGTACAGGTACACAGATACGCAGTATTTT | CASRYRYTDTQYF
- | TRBD1 | 18 | TRBJ1-4 | TRBV7-9 | TGTGCCAGCAGCCCAAAGGGACAGGGACAGGGCACTAATGAAAAACTGTTTTTT | CASSPKGQGQGTNEKLFF
- | - | 16 | TRBJ2-7 | TRBV15 | TGTGCCACCAGCAGAGATTTCACAGGAGGGTTCTACGAGCAGTACTTC | CATSRDFTGGFYEQYF
few | - | 13 | TRBJ2-7 | TRBV19 | TGTGCCAGTAGTATAGCTTTTTCCTACGAGCAGTACTTC | CASSIAFSYEQYF
- | - | 13 | TRBJ2-7 | TRBV7-9 | TGTGCCAGCAGGGTTTCCAGCGCCTACGAGCAGTACTTC | CASRVSSAYEQYF
- | - | 15 | TRBJ2-1 | TRBV7-8 | TGTGCCAGCAGCTTAGCGTCGGGGGATTACGATGAGCAGTTCTTC | CASSLASGDYDEQFF
- | - | 16 | TRBJ1-2 | TRBV11-2 | TGTGCCAGCAGCTTAGTTTGGGACAACCCTAACTATGGCTACACCTTC | CASSLVWDNPNYGYTF
- | TRBD2 | 15 | TRBJ2-1 | TRBV7-8 | TGTGCCAGCAGCTTAGGACTGACTAGCGGCAATGAGCAGTTCTTC | CASSLGLTSGNEQFF
- | - | 13 | TRBJ1-2 | TRBV12-3/TRBV12-4 | TGTGCCAGCAGTCTATTGACTCGGCCGGGGGGCACCTTC | CASSLLTRPGGTF
- | TRBD1 | 14 | TRBJ1-5 | TRBV28 | TGTGCCAGCAGGCCAGGGGGGAGCAATCAGCCCCAGCATTTT | CASRPGGSNQPQHF
once | - | 15 | TRBJ1-1 | TRBV6-5 | TGTGCCATCCCACGGGGGGTTGCGATGAACACTGAAGCTTTCTTT | CAIPRGVAMNTEAFF
- | TRBD1 | 14 | TRBJ2-3 | TRBV5-1 | TGCGCCAGCAGCGAGGGACAGGAGACAGATACGCAGTATTTT | CASSEGQETDTQYF
- | TRBD1 | 16 | TRBJ1-5 | TRBV6-2/TRBV6-3 | TGTGCCAGCAGTTACTCACGGGACAGGGGGCACCAGCCCCAGCATTTT | CASSYSRDRGHQPQHF